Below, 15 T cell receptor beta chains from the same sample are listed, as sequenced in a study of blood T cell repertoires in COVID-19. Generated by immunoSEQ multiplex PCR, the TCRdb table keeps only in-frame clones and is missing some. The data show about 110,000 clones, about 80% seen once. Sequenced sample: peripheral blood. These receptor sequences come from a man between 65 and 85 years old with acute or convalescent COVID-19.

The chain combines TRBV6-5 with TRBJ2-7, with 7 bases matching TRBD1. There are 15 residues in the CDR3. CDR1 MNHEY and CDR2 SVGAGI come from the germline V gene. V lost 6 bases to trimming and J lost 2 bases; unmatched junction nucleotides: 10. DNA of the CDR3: TGTGCCAGCAGATCTGAGACAGGGACCCCCTACGAGCAGTACTTC. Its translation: CASRSETGTPYEQYF.

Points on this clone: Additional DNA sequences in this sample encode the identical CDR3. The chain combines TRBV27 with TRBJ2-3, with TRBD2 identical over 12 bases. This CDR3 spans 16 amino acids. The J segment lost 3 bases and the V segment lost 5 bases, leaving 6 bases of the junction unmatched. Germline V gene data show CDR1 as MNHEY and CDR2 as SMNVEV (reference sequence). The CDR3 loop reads CASSQLAGGLTDTQYF. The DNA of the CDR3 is TGTGCCAGCAGTCAGCTAGCGGGGGGGCTAACAGATACGCAGTATTTT.

The CDR3 DNA is TGTGCTAGTCAGCCGGGACAGGGAGTTCAGCCCCAGCATTTT. Protein product: CASQPGQGVQPQHF. The rearrangement links TRBV12-5 to TRBJ1-5; 9 nucleotides match TRBD1. V lost 8 bases and J lost 6; bases outside the gene matches: 8. CDR3 length: 14 amino acids. CDR1 is LGHNT and CDR2 is FRNRAP in the germline V gene.

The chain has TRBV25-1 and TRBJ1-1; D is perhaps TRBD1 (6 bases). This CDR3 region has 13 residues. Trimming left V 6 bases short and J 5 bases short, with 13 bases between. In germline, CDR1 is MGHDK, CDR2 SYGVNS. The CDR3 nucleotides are TGTGCCAGCAGGGACAGTATCGGTACTGAAGCTTTCTTT. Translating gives CASRDSIGTEAFF.

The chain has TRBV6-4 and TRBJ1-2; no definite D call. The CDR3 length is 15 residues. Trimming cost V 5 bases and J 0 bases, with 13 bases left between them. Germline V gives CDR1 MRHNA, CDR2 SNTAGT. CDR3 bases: TGTGCCAGCAGTCCTAGTATCGGGGCTAACTATGGCTACACCTTC. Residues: CASSPSIGANYGYTF.

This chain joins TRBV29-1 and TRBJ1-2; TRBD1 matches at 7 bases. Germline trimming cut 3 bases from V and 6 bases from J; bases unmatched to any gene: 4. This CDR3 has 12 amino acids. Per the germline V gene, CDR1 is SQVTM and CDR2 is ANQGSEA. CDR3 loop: CSVETGSNGYTF. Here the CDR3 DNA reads TGCAGCGTTGAGACAGGGAGTAATGGCTACACCTTC. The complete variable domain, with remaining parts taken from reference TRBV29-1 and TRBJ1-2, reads SAVISQKPSRDICQRGTSLTIQCQVDSQVTMMFWYRQQPGQSLTLIATANQGSEATYESGFVIDKFPISRPNLTFSTLTVSNMSPEDSSIYLCSVETGSNGYTFGSGTRLTVV.

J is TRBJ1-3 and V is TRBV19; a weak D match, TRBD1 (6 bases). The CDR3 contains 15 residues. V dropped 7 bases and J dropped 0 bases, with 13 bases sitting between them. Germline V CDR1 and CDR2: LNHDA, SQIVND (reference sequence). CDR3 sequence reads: CASTWDTNSGNTIYF. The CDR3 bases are TGTGCCAGTACCTGGGACACGAACTCTGGAAACACCATATATTTT.

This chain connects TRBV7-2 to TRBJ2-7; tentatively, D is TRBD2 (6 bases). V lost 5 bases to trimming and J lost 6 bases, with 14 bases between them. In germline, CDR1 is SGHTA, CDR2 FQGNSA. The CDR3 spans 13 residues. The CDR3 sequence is CASSPARGTEQYF. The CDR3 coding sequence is TGTGCCAGCAGCCCCGCCCGCGGGACCGAGCAGTACTTC.

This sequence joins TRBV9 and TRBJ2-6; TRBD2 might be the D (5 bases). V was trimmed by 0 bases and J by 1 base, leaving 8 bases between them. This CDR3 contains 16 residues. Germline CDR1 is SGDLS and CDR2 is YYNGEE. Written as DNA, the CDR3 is TGTGCCAGCAGCGTAGCTCCGGGGTCTGGGGCCAACGTCCTGACTTTC. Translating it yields CASSVAPGSGANVLTF. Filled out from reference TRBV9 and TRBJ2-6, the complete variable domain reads DSGVTQTPKHLITATGQRVTLRCSPRSGDLSVYWYQQSLDQGLQFLIQYYNGEERAKGNILERFSAQQFPDLHSELNLSSLELGDSALYFCASSVAPGSGANVLTFGAGSRLTVL.

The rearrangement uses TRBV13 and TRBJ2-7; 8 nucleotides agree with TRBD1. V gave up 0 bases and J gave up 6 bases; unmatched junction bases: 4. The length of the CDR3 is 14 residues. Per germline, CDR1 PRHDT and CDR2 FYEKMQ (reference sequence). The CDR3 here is CASSLGTGVGEQYF. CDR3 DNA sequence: TGTGCCAGCAGCTTAGGGACAGGGGTAGGCGAGCAGTACTTC.

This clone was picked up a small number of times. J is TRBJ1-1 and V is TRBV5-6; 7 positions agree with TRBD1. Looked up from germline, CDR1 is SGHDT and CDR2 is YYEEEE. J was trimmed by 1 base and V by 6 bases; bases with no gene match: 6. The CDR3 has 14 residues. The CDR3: CASNPTGRNTEAFF. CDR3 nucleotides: TGTGCCAGCAATCCGACAGGGAGGAACACTGAAGCTTTCTTT.

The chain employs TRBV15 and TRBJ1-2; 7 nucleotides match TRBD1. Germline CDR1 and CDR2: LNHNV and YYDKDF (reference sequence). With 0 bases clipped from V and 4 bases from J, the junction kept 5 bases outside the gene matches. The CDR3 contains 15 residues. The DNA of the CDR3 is TGTGCCACCAGCAGAGATTATCAGGGGGTCTATGGCTACACCTTC. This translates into CATSRDYQGVYGYTF.

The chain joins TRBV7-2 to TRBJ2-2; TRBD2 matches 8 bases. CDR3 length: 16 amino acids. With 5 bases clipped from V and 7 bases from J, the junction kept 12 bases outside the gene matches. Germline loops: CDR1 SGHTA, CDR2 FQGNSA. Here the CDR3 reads CASSQGGTSFSGELFF. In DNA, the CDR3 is TGTGCCAGCAGCCAAGGCGGGACTAGTTTCAGCGGGGAGCTGTTTTTT.

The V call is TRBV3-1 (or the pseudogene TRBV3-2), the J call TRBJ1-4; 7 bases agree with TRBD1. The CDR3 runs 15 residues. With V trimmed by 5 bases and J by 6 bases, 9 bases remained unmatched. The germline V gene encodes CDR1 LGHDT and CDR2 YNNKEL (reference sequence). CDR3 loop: CASSNFGQVDEKLFF. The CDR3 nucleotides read TGTGCCAGCAGCAATTTCGGACAGGTAGATGAAAAACTGTTTTTT.

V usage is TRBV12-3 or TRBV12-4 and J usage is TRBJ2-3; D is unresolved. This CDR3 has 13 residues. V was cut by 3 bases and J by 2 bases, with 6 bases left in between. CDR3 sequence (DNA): TGTGCCAGCAGTTTCCAGTCCACAGATACGCAGTATTTT. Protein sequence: CASSFQSTDTQYF.